This is a list of T cell receptor beta chains from one sample in a study of response to subunit inactivated influenza vaccine. In TCRdb, the RT-PCR reads were re-called with MiXCR into one record per CDR3 protein. This sample has roughly 760,000 distinct CDR3 sequences; less than 25% occur once, and the top ten carry approximately 10%. The sample in question was PBMCs from blood, obtained less than 6 days after vaccination. The receptor set was obtained from a man aged 50 or older who received an inactivated influenza vaccine. The CDR3 runs from the conserved cysteine through the conserved F or W. The D gene is left open where the match is weak. Expanded clones get a size class; other rows say once, few or many, or leave the size out.

D gene: .; J gene: TRBJ1-1; V gene: TRBV12-3/TRBV12-4; clone size: few; CDR3 protein: CASSLAWDTEAFF; CDR3 DNA: TGTGCCAGCAGTTTAGCTTGGGACACTGAAGCTTTCTTT
D gene: TRBD2; J gene: TRBJ2-3; V gene: TRBV11-2; clone size: .; CDR3 protein: CASSLPELAASTDTQYF; CDR3 DNA: TGTGCCAGCAGCCTTCCTGAGCTAGCGGCAAGCACAGATACGCAGTATTTT
D gene: .; J gene: TRBJ1-5; V gene: TRBV12-3/TRBV12-4; clone size: .; CDR3 protein: CASSLADNQPQHF; CDR3 DNA: TGTGCCAGCAGTTTAGCTGACAATCAGCCCCAGCATTTT
D gene: .; J gene: TRBJ2-2; V gene: TRBV29-1; clone size: few; CDR3 protein: CSVDAGLNTGELFF; CDR3 DNA: TGCAGCGTTGACGCGGGACTGAACACCGGGGAGCTGTTTTTT
D gene: TRBD1; J gene: TRBJ1-6; V gene: TRBV20-1; clone size: few; CDR3 protein: CSARATGTGNSPLHF; CDR3 DNA: TGCAGTGCTAGGGCCACCGGGACAGGGAACTCACCCCTCCACTTT
D gene: TRBD2; J gene: TRBJ2-1; V gene: TRBV20-1; clone size: few; CDR3 protein: CSARDSGLAGHNEQFF; CDR3 DNA: TGCAGTGCTAGAGATTCTGGACTAGCGGGACACAATGAGCAGTTCTTC
D gene: TRBD2; J gene: TRBJ2-3; V gene: TRBV5-1; clone size: few; CDR3 protein: CASSLGLAEDTDTQYF; CDR3 DNA: TGCGCCAGCAGCTTAGGACTAGCGGAGGACACAGATACGCAGTATTTT
D gene: .; J gene: TRBJ1-6; V gene: TRBV28; clone size: many; CDR3 protein: CASSLPDDSYNSPLHF; CDR3 DNA: TGTGCCAGCTCCCTACCAGACGACTCCTATAATTCACCCCTCCACTTT
D gene: .; J gene: TRBJ2-7; V gene: TRBV27; clone size: .; CDR3 protein: CASKPDPWFEAEQYF; CDR3 DNA: TGTGCCAGCAAACCCGACCCTTGGTTTGAGGCCGAGCAGTACTTC
D gene: .; J gene: TRBJ1-2; V gene: TRBV6-5; clone size: many; CDR3 protein: CASSYSVRGNYGYTF; CDR3 DNA: TGTGCCAGCAGTTACTCGGTCAGGGGCAACTATGGCTACACCTTC
D gene: TRBD2; J gene: TRBJ2-1; V gene: TRBV6-2/TRBV6-3; clone size: .; CDR3 protein: CASSYSASGRTNEQFF; CDR3 DNA: TGTGCCAGCAGTTACTCGGCCAGCGGGAGGACTAATGAGCAGTTCTTC
D gene: TRBD2; J gene: TRBJ2-7; V gene: TRBV7-2; clone size: few; CDR3 protein: CASSLVPSGSYEQYF; CDR3 DNA: TGTGCCAGCAGCTTAGTCCCTAGCGGGAGCTACGAGCAGTACTTC
D gene: TRBD1; J gene: TRBJ2-1; V gene: TRBV28; clone size: .; CDR3 protein: CATQDRGYENEQFF; CDR3 DNA: TGTGCCACCCAGGACAGGGGGTATGAAAATGAGCAGTTCTTC
D gene: .; J gene: TRBJ2-1; V gene: TRBV15; clone size: few; CDR3 protein: CATSRGGALSSYNEQFF; CDR3 DNA: TGTGCCACCAGCAGGGGGGGGGCTCTGAGCTCCTACAATGAGCAGTTCTTC
D gene: .; J gene: TRBJ2-7; V gene: TRBV7-2; clone size: few; CDR3 protein: CASSFRGSSSYEQYF; CDR3 DNA: TGTGCCAGCAGTTTCCGGGGTTCAAGCTCCTACGAGCAGTACTTC
D gene: .; J gene: TRBJ2-2; V gene: TRBV28; clone size: .; CDR3 protein: CASSLRQGGRGVGELFF; CDR3 DNA: TGTGCCAGCAGTTTACGACAGGGAGGGCGAGGAGTCGGGGAGCTGTTTTTT
D gene: .; J gene: TRBJ2-7; V gene: TRBV6-5; clone size: few; CDR3 protein: CASSTTVGEQYF; CDR3 DNA: TGTGCCAGCAGTACGACGGTGGGCGAGCAGTACTTC
D gene: .; J gene: TRBJ1-2; V gene: TRBV12-3/TRBV12-4; clone size: .; CDR3 protein: CASRPLGGDGYTF; CDR3 DNA: TGTGCCAGCAGGCCTTTGGGGGGGGATGGCTACACCTTC
D gene: .; J gene: TRBJ2-3; V gene: TRBV5-1; clone size: few; CDR3 protein: CASSLTGPTDTQYF; CDR3 DNA: TGCGCCAGCAGCTTGACGGGGCCCACAGATACGCAGTATTTT
D gene: TRBD1; J gene: TRBJ2-5; V gene: TRBV6-1; clone size: .; CDR3 protein: CASSEPRDSPLGTQYF; CDR3 DNA: TGTGCCAGCAGTGAACCCCGGGACAGCCCCCTGGGGACCCAGTACTTC